The 14 T cell receptor beta chains below were found in one sample sequenced in a study of a mutant IDH1 vaccine in newly diagnosed glioma. Here immunoSEQ multiplex PCR was the method, and the copy in TCRdb shows in-frame clones only, minus some. Of over 60,000 clones listed, roughly 80% were seen once; the top ten hold 5.4%. The time point: week 35, safety follow-up. The content of each vaccine dose was 300 ug of mutant IDH1 20-mer peptide, and topical imiquimod accompanied it. Their target antigens are unknown. The sample was PBMCs, taken from a glioma patient whose treatment included an IDH1 peptide vaccine. These receptors were collected from a man aged 35 to 55 with glioma.

This clone was detected only once. This chain connects TRBV6-6 to TRBJ2-2; D unresolved. The V end lost 2 bases, the J end lost 2 bases, and 3 bases lay between the germline ends. This CDR3 contains 13 residues. Germline V gene data show CDR1 as MNHNY and CDR2 as SVGAGI (reference sequence). The CDR3 loop is CASSYPNTGELFF. CDR3 nucleotide sequence: TGTGCCAGCAGTTACCCTAACACCGGGGAGCTGTTTTTT.

The table lists this clone with a few counts. This chain connects TRBV25-1 to TRBJ1-1; maybe TRBD1 (6 bases). V was shortened by 2 bases and J by 5 bases, with 21 bases between the two germline ends. Germline V CDR1 and CDR2: MGHDK, SYGVNS. There are 17 residues in the CDR3. The DNA of the CDR3 is TGTGCCAGCAGTGAACTCTTCTTGACAGGCCGGGGAACTGAAGCTTTCTTT. Encoded protein: CASSELFLTGRGTEAFF.

The chain couples TRBV5-6 to TRBJ1-3; 8 bases match TRBD1. This CDR3 has 13 residues. Germline assignment: CDR1 SGHDT and CDR2 YYEEEE. V trimming: 4 bases; J trimming: 8 bases; junction bases outside the gene matches: 5. CDR3 DNA sequence: TGTGCCAGCAGCGCCACAGGGGGAGACACCATATATTTT. Its protein is CASSATGGDTIYF.

The rearrangement uses TRBV7-9 and TRBJ2-2; the D call may be TRBD1 or TRBD2 (5 bases each). The CDR3 has 16 amino acids. With 8 bases removed from V and 6 bases from J, the gap between germline ends came to 22 bases. Germline V gene sequence: CDR1 SEHNR, CDR2 FQNEAQ (reference sequence). The CDR3 is CASHPLTAGDPGELFF. The CDR3 coding sequence is TGTGCCAGCCATCCCCTGACAGCCGGGGATCCCGGGGAGCTGTTTTTT.

This clone came up once. V is TRBV19 and J is TRBJ2-2; D is unclear. CDR3 length: 14 residues. In germline, CDR1 is LNHDA, CDR2 SQIVND (reference sequence). V was trimmed by 6 bases and J by 0 bases, leaving 8 bases between them. The DNA for the CDR3 is TGTGCCAGTAGAATACTTTCGAACACCGGGGAGCTGTTTTTT. Encoded protein: CASRILSNTGELFF.

This chain connects TRBV2 to TRBJ2-7, with 7 bases fitting TRBD1. The junction had 13 bases not matched to a gene; V was cut back by 4 bases and J by 4 bases. CDR1 and CDR2 from the germline V gene are SNHLY and FYNNEI. This CDR3 is 16 amino acids long. The DNA of the CDR3 is TGTGCCAGCAGTGCCCTCGGACAGGTGTCCGGATACGAGCAGTACTTC. Translation: CASSALGQVSGYEQYF.

The V call is TRBV27, the J call TRBJ2-1; weak D call: TRBD1 (8 bases). Trimming stripped 6 bases from V and 5 bases from J, with 35 bases between. Germline assignment: CDR1 MNHEY and CDR2 SMNVEV (reference sequence). CDR3 length: 21 amino acids. The CDR3, as DNA: TGTGCCAGCAGCCGTTTGTTGGGGACAGGACTCTTGGCGGGAGAAGACAATGAGCAGTTCTTC. This sequence encodes CASSRLLGTGLLAGEDNEQFF.

V usage is TRBV5-1 and J usage is TRBJ2-1, with D hard to call. Trimming pared 0 bases from V and 0 bases from J, leaving 7 bases between. This CDR3 has 15 amino acids. Per germline, CDR1 SGHRS and CDR2 YFSETQ. CDR3 sequence: CASSLDWRSYNEQFF. CDR3 nucleotide sequence: TGCGCCAGCAGCTTGGACTGGCGCTCCTACAATGAGCAGTTCTTC.

This chain uses TRBV27 with TRBJ2-1, with TRBD1 matching over 9 bases. Trimming removed 0 bases from V and 5 bases from J; junction bases left unmatched: 2. CDR3 size: 15 residues. Germline V gene sequence: CDR1 MNHEY, CDR2 SMNVEV (reference sequence). The CDR3 coding sequence is TGTGCCAGCAGTTTATCGTGGGACAGGGACAATGAGCAGTTCTTC. Translation: CASSLSWDRDNEQFF.

The rearrangement uses TRBV7-9 and TRBJ1-4; TRBD1 agrees at 9 bases. CDR1 and CDR2 from the germline V gene are SEHNR and FQNEAQ (reference sequence). This CDR3 region has 14 residues. Trimming took 5 bases from V and 8 from J; bases not matched to a gene: 6. The CDR3: CASSPDRGFEKLFF. The DNA of the CDR3 is TGTGCCAGCAGCCCGGACAGGGGTTTCGAAAAACTGTTTTTT.

The rearrangement joins TRBV5-4 to TRBJ2-5; a weak D match, TRBD2 (6 bases). The CDR3 sequence is 16 residues long. CDR1 is SGHNT and CDR2 is YYREEE in the germline V gene (reference sequence). V was clipped by 4 bases and J by 2 bases, with 18 bases between them. CDR3 amino acids: CASSHRDLRQQETQYF. The CDR3 DNA reads TGTGCCAGCAGCCACCGGGACTTAAGGCAACAAGAGACCCAGTACTTC.

This chain connects TRBV7-9 to TRBJ2-3; D possibly matches TRBD1 or TRBD2 (5 bases each). Germline loops: CDR1 SEHNR, CDR2 FQNEAQ (reference sequence). The V end lost 2 bases, the J end lost 1 base, and 10 bases lay between the germline ends. The CDR3 has 15 amino acids. The CDR3 loop is CASSLRGAGTDTQYF. The DNA for the CDR3 is TGTGCCAGCAGCTTAAGAGGGGCCGGCACAGATACGCAGTATTTT.

The chain is built from TRBV6-5 and TRBJ1-5; 7 positions match TRBD1. The CDR3 has 15 amino acids. Germline trimming cut 6 bases from V and 1 base from J; bases unmatched to any gene: 6. The germline gives CDR1 MNHEY, CDR2 SVGAGI. CDR3 sequence reads: CASSPDRASNQPQHF. The CDR3 DNA reads TGTGCCAGCAGCCCAGACAGGGCGAGCAATCAGCCCCAGCATTTT.

This rearrangement joins TRBV4-3 to TRBJ2-1; 9 nucleotides align to TRBD1. This CDR3 spans 16 amino acids. V trimming: 0 bases; J trimming: 4 bases; junction bases outside the gene matches: 4. Per the germline V gene, CDR1 is LGHNA and CDR2 is YSLEER. CDR3 sequence reads: CASSQDVGQGYNEQFF. As DNA, the CDR3 is TGCGCCAGCAGCCAAGATGTGGGACAGGGTTACAATGAGCAGTTCTTC.